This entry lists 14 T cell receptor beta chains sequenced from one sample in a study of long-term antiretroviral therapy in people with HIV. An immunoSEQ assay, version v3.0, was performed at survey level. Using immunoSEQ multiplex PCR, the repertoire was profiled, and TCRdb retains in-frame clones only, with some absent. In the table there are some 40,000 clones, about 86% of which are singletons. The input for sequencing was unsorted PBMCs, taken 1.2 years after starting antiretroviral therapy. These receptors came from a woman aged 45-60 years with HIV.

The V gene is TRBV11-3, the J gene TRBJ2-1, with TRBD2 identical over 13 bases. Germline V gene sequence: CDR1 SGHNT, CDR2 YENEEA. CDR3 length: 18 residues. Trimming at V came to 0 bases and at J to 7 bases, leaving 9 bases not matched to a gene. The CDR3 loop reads CASSLDGPGLAGVNEQFF. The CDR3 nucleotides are TGTGCCAGCAGCTTAGATGGCCCCGGACTAGCGGGGGTAAATGAGCAGTTCTTC.

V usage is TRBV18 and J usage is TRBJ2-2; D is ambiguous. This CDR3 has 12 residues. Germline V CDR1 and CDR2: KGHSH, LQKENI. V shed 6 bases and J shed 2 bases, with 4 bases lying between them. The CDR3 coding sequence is TGTGCCAGCTCCCCTAACACCGGGGAGCTGTTTTTT. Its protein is CASSPNTGELFF. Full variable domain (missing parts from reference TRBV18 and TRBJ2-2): NAGVMQNPRHLVRRRGQEARLRCSPMKGHSHVYWYRQLPEEGLKFMVYLQKENIIDESGMPKERFSAEFPKEGPSILRIQQVVRGDSAAYFCASSPNTGELFFGEGSRLTVL.

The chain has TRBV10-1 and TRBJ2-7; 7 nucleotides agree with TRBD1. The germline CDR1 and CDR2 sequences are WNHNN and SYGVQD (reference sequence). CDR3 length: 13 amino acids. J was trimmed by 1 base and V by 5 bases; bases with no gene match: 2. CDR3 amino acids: CASSSQGSYEQYF. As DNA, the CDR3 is TGCGCCAGCAGTTCACAGGGGTCCTACGAGCAGTACTTC.

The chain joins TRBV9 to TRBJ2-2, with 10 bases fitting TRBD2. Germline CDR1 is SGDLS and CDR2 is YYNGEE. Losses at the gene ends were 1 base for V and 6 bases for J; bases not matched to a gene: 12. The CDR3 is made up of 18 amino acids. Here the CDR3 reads CASSVLTSGETVAGELFF. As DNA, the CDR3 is TGTGCCAGCAGCGTACTTACTAGCGGGGAGACGGTGGCCGGGGAGCTGTTTTTT.

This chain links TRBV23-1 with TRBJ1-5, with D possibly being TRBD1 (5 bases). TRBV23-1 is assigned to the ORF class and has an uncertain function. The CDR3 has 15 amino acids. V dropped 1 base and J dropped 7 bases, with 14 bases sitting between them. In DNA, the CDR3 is TGCGCCAGCAGTCAATATGCCCCCCCAGGGCAGCCCCAGCATTTT. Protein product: CASSQYAPPGQPQHF.

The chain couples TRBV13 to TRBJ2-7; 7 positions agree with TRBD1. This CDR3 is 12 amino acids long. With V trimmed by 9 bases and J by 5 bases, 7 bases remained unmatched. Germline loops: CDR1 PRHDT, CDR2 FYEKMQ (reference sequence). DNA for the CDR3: TGTGCCAGTAGACAGGGTATCCACGAGCAGTACTTC. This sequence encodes CASRQGIHEQYF.

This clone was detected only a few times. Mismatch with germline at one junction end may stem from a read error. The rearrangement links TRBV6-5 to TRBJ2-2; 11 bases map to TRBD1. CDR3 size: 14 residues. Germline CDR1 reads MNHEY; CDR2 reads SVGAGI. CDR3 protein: CASSLGTGGTVRVF. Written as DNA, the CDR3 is TGTGCCAGCAGTCTGGGGACAGGGGGGACCGTGCGGGTTTTT.

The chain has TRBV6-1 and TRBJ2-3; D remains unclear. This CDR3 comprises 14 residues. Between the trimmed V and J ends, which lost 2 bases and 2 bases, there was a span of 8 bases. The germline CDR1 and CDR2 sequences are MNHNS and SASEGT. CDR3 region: CASSEPALTDTQYF. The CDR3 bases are TGTGCCAGCAGTGAACCAGCCCTCACAGATACGCAGTATTTT.

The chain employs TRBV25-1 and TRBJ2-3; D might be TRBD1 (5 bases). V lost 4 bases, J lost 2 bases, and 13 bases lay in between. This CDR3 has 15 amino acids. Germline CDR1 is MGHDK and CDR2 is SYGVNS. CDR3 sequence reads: CASSAIRGFTDTQYF. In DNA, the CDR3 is TGTGCCAGCAGTGCCATAAGGGGATTCACAGATACGCAGTATTTT.

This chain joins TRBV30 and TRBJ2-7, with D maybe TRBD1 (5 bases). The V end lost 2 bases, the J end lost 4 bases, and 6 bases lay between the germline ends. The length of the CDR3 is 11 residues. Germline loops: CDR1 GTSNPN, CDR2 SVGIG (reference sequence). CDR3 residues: CAWSRQYEQYF. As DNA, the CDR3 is TGTGCCTGGAGTCGACAGTACGAGCAGTACTTC.

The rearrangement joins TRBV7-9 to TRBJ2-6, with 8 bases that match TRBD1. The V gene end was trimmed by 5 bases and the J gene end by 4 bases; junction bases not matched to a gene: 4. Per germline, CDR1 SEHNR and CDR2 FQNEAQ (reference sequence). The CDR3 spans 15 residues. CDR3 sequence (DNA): TGTGCCAGCAGCCCGACAGGGGTCGGGGCCAACGTCCTGACTTTC. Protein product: CASSPTGVGANVLTF.

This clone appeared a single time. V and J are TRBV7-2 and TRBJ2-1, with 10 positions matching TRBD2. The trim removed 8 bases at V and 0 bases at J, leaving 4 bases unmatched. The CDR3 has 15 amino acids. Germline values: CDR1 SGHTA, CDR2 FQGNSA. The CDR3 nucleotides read TGTGCCAGCGGACTAGCGGCAAGCTCCTACAATGAGCAGTTCTTC. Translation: CASGLAASSYNEQFF. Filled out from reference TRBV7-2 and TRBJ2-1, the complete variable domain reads GAGVSQSPSNKVTEKGKDVELRCDPISGHTALYWYRQSLGQGLEFLIYFQGNSAPDKSGLPSDRFSAERTGGSVSTLTIQRTQQEDSAVYLCASGLAASSYNEQFFGPGTRLTVL.

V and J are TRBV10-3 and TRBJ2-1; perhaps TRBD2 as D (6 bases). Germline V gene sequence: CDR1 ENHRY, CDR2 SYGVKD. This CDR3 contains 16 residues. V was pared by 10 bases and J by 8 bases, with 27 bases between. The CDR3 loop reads CANPTARTNFPHEQFF. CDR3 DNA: TGTGCCAACCCCACGGCACGGACTAATTTTCCCCATGAGCAGTTCTTC.

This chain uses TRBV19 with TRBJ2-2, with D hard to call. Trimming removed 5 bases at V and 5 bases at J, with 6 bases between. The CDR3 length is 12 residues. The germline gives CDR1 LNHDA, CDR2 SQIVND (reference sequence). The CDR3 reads CASSRSTGELFF. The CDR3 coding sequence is TGTGCCAGTAGTCGGTCGACCGGGGAGCTGTTTTTT.